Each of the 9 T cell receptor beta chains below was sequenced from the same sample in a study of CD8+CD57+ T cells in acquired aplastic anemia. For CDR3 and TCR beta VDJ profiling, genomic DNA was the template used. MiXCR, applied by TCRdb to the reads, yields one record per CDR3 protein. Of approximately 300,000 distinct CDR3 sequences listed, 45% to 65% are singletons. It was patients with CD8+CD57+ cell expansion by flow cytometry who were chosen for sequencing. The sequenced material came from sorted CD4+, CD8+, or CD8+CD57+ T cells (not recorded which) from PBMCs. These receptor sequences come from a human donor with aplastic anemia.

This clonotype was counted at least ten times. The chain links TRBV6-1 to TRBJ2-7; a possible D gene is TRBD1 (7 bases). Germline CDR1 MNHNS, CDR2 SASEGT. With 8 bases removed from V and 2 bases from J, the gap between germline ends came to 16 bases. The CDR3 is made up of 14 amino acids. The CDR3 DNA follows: TGTGCCAGCCGGGGGACAGACTCTACCTACGAGCAGTACTTC. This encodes CASRGTDSTYEQYF.

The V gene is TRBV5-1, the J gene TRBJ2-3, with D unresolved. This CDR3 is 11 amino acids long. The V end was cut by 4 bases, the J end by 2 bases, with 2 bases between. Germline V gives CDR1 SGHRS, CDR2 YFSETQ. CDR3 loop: CASSATDTQYF. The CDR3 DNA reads TGCGCCAGCAGCGCCACAGATACGCAGTATTTT.

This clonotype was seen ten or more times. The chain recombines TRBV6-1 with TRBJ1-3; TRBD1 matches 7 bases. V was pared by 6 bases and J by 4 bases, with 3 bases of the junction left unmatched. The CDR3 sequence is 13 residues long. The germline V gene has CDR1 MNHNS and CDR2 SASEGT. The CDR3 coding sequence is TGTGCCAGCAGCGAGGACAGGGGAAACACCATATATTTT. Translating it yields CASSEDRGNTIYF.

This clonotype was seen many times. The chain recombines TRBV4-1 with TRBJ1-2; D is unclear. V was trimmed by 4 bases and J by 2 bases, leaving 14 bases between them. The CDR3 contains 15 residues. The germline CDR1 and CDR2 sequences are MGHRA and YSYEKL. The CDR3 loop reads CASSRDQIPNYGYTF. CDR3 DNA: TGCGCCAGCAGCCGCGACCAGATACCCAACTATGGCTACACCTTC.

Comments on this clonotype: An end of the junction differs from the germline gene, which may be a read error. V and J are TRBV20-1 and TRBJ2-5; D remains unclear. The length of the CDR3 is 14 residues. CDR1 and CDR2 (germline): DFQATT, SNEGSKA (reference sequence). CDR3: CGARGSKGRETQYF. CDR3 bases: TGCGGTGCTAGAGGAAGTAAAGGAAGGGAGACCCAGTACTTC.

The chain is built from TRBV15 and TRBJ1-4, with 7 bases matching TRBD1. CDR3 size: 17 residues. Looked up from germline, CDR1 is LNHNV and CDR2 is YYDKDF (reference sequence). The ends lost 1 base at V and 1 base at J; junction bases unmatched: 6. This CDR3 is CATSRGTGVRTNEKLFF. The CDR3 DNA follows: TGTGCCACCAGCAGAGGAACAGGGGTTAGAACTAATGAAAAACTGTTTTTT.

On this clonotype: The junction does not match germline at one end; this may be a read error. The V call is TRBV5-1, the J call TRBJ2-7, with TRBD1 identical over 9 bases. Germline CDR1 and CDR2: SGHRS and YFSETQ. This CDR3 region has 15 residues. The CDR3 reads CASTPGQGLSYERYF. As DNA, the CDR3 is TGCGCCAGCACACCGGGACAGGGACTTTCCTACGAGCGGTACTTC.

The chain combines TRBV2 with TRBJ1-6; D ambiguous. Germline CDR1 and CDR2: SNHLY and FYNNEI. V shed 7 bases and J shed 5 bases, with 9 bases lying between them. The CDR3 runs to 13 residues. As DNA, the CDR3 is TGTGCCAGCAAAACTCGGGATAATTCACCCCTCCACTTT. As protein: CASKTRDNSPLHF.

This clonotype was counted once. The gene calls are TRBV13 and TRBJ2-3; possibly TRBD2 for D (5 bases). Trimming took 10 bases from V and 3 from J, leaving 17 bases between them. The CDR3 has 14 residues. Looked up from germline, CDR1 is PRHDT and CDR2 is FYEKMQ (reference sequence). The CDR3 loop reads CANSGNGVTDTQYF. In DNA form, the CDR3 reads TGTGCCAACAGTGGGAACGGGGTGACAGATACGCAGTATTTT.